The present entry profiles one TCR beta chain with its context. Its antigen is still unknown. The CDR3 is made up of 13 amino acids. V was trimmed by 7 bases and J by 4 bases, leaving 13 bases between them. TCRdb reprocessed the 5' RACE reads with MiXCR, giving one entry per CDR3 protein. Here the sample spans roughly 35,000 distinct CDR3 sequences, 7% to 8% being singletons. The sample originates from a study of T-cell memory formation after mild COVID-19. Study-wide context: Each donor largely had its own TCR clusters. Study-wide findings and caveats: There was a balanced CD4/CD8 profile in clones contracting day 15 to 85, and later expanders leaned CD4+.

This chain uses TRBV12-3 or TRBV12-4 with TRBJ1-2, with D uncertain. The sequenced sample was PBMCs or a T cell subset sorted from them (not recorded which). The source is a man between 18 and 29 years old who had mild COVID-19 (a few samples of this study predate the infection). Cell type and time point are not known. Here the CDR3 DNA reads TGTGCCAGCACCATATGGTCGGGCTATGGCTACACCTTC. This translates into CASTIWSGYGYTF.